A selection of T cell receptor beta chains follows, all from one sample in a study of cytomegalovirus exposure and HLA in healthy donors. TCRdb's copy holds only in-frame clones and misses some; the assay was immunoSEQ multiplex PCR. The table includes tens of thousands of clones, approximately 60% detected once. Sequences were obtained from PBMCs. The receptor source for this set is a woman aged 45 to 65 in good health and CMV-seropositive. Each CDR3 is given with its conserved first and last residue. The D gene is left open where the match is weak. Rows give clone size only sometimes, using once, few, many, or a class for an expanded clone.

clone size	V gene	D gene	J gene	CDR3 DNA	CDR3 protein
.	TRBV11-2	.	TRBJ1-1	TGTGCCAGCAGTATGAGGTTGAACACTGAAGCTTTCTTT	CASSMRLNTEAFF
.	TRBV18	TRBD1	TRBJ1-5	TGTGCCAGCTCTCCTGGACAGGGGAATTCCCAGCATTTT	CASSPGQGNSQHF
few	TRBV7-6	TRBD1	TRBJ2-7	TGTGCCAGCAGTTCTCGGACAGGGTCAGGCGAGCAGTACTTC	CASSSRTGSGEQYF
.	TRBV7-2	TRBD1	TRBJ1-2	TGTGCCAGCAGCTTAAATGCAGGGGGATATGGCTACACCTTC	CASSLNAGGYGYTF
.	TRBV9	.	TRBJ1-3	TGTGCCAGCAGCCGGGGGGAGCCCTCTGGAAACACCATATATTTT	CASSRGEPSGNTIYF
.	TRBV7-3	.	TRBJ1-1	TGTGCCAGCAGCTTTCAGGGGCTCACTGAAGCTTTCTTT	CASSFQGLTEAFF
few	TRBV2	.	TRBJ1-2	TGTGCCAGCAGTCAGGAATACTATGGCTACACCTTC	CASSQEYYGYTF
.	TRBV5-5	TRBD2	TRBJ2-3	TGTGCCAGCAGCTTAGGGGGACTAGCGGGGTCAGATACGCAGTATTTT	CASSLGGLAGSDTQYF
once	TRBV28	TRBD1	TRBJ2-7	TGTGCTAGCAGTTCGTCCGGGACAGGGGTCTACGAGCAGTACTTC	CASSSSGTGVYEQYF
few	TRBV6-1	TRBD2	TRBJ2-1	TGTGCCAGCAGGACTAGCGGGGGGAATTACAATGAGCAGTTCTTC	CASRTSGGNYNEQFF
.	TRBV6-1	TRBD1	TRBJ2-7	TGTGCCAGCAGTGAGCTCTCCCAGAAGGGGACAGGGAACTACGAGCAGTACTTC	CASSELSQKGTGNYEQYF
.	TRBV6-1	.	TRBJ2-7	TGTGCCAGCAGTGAAAGTTGGGACACTGAAAATTACGAGCAGTACTTC	CASSESWDTENYEQYF
.	TRBV2	.	TRBJ2-1	TGTGCCAGCAGTGAACTAGCAGAGCGGTTCTTC	CASSELAERFF
.	TRBV5-1	.	TRBJ2-7	TGCGCCAGCAGCTTTACACTTGACAGCTACGAGCAGTACTTC	CASSFTLDSYEQYF
.	TRBV7-9	.	TRBJ2-1	TGTGCCAGCAGCTTACCTGGCGGTGAGCAGTTCTTC	CASSLPGGEQFF
.	TRBV28	TRBD2	TRBJ2-7	TGTGCCAGCAAAGTAGCGGGGGCCGCAACCTACGAGCAGTACTTC	CASKVAGAATYEQYF
many	TRBV5-4	.	TRBJ1-2	TGTGCCAGCAGCTCAGGGGCGAACTATGGCTACACCTTC	CASSSGANYGYTF
.	TRBV5-1	TRBD1	TRBJ2-1	TGCGCCAGCAGCTTGGGGGACAGGACGTTCAATGAGCAGTTCTTC	CASSLGDRTFNEQFF
.	TRBV19	TRBD2	TRBJ2-3	TGTGCCACCATCCGTAGCGGGATGAGCACAGATACGCAGTATTTT	CATIRSGMSTDTQYF
few	TRBV6-5	.	TRBJ2-3	TGTGCCAGCAGTTCCTCGTATAGCACAGATACGCAGTATTTT	CASSSSYSTDTQYF
.	TRBV7-2	.	TRBJ1-1	TGTGCCAGCAGCTTAATTGGGCGTGGGTCCACTGAAGCTTTCTTT	CASSLIGRGSTEAFF
.	TRBV19	.	TRBJ2-5	TGTGCCAGTGGGCAGCGCGGGGAGACCCAGTACTTC	CASGQRGETQYF
.	TRBV9	.	TRBJ1-1	TGTGCCAGCAGCGTAGGGGGCGACAGGGAAGCTTTCTTT	CASSVGGDREAFF